The following is a T cell receptor beta chain sequence with its context. The data are from a study of chemoradiotherapy in HPV16-positive cancers. There are 17 residues in the CDR3. The germline CDR1 and CDR2 sequences are SGHRS and YFSETQ. Trimming shortened V by 7 bases and J by 3 bases, and 20 bases separated the two germline ends. Measured with immunoSEQ multiplex PCR; TCRdb has only the in-frame clones, and not every one. The data hold about 6,900 clones, with 75% to 80% observed a single time. Repeated repertoire sampling spanned the course of chemoradiotherapy. The chain couples TRBV5-1 to TRBJ2-6; TRBD2 might be the D (7 bases). This material was obtained from a patient who underwent chemoradiotherapy. The clonotype originates from a human donor with HPV-associated anogenital cancer. Here the CDR3 reads CASSRDAGAVGANVLTF. CDR3 nucleotides: TGCGCCAGCTCGAGGGACGCGGGGGCTGTTGGGGCCAACGTCCTGACTTTC.